A selection of T cell receptor beta chains follows, all from one sample in a study of T cell changes during pregnancy in multiple sclerosis. Libraries were prepared by immunoSEQ multiplex PCR; TCRdb keeps only in-frame clonotypes and omits some of them. The profile shows some 80,000 clones, around 92% of them singletons. Sequencing used peripheral blood, obtained before pregnancy. These receptors all stem from a female donor with multiple sclerosis, enrolled in a pregnancy study. Each CDR3 is given with its conserved first and last residue. Each record gives: J gene, D gene, clone size, V gene, CDR3 DNA, CDR3 protein. D genes are given only for firm matches. Clone size is not always given. Where it is, it says once, few, many or a class for expanded clones.

j_call: TRBJ1-5
d_call: NA
clone_size: NA
v_call: TRBV28
cdr3_nt: TGTGCCAGCAGTAGCTTTAGCAATCAGCCCCAGCATTTT
cdr3_aa: CASSSFSNQPQHF

j_call: TRBJ1-2
d_call: NA
clone_size: NA
v_call: TRBV7-9
cdr3_nt: TGTGCCAGCAGCTTAGCGGGTAAAAAGACAACCTATGGCTACACCTTC
cdr3_aa: CASSLAGKKTTYGYTF

j_call: TRBJ2-1
d_call: TRBD2
clone_size: NA
v_call: TRBV2
cdr3_nt: TGTGCCAGCAGCTGGCCTAGCGGGAGGGCCACAAATGAGCAGTTCTTC
cdr3_aa: CASSWPSGRATNEQFF

j_call: TRBJ1-5
d_call: NA
clone_size: NA
v_call: TRBV12-5
cdr3_nt: TGTGCTAGTGTTGGCAGGGGATATAGCAATCAGCCCCAGCATTTT
cdr3_aa: CASVGRGYSNQPQHF

j_call: TRBJ1-1
d_call: TRBD1
clone_size: once
v_call: TRBV19
cdr3_nt: TGTGCCACGGGGGACGCAGGGGGGAACACTGAAGCTTTCTTT
cdr3_aa: CATGDAGGNTEAFF

j_call: TRBJ2-1
d_call: TRBD2
clone_size: NA
v_call: TRBV30
cdr3_nt: TGTGCCTGGAGTGGAGGACTAGCGGGAGTCAGGAATGAGCAGTTCTTC
cdr3_aa: CAWSGGLAGVRNEQFF

j_call: TRBJ2-7
d_call: TRBD1
clone_size: NA
v_call: TRBV5-1
cdr3_nt: TGCGCCAGCAGCTTGGGGATTCGGGACAGGGAGGATGAGCAGTACTTC
cdr3_aa: CASSLGIRDREDEQYF

j_call: TRBJ2-1
d_call: TRBD2
clone_size: NA
v_call: TRBV29-1
cdr3_nt: TGCAGCGTTGATTCTCCGGCGGGCCTAGCGGTTACAAATGAGCAGTTCTTC
cdr3_aa: CSVDSPAGLAVTNEQFF

j_call: TRBJ2-7
d_call: NA
clone_size: NA
v_call: TRBV7-9
cdr3_nt: TGTGCCAGCAGCTTACAGGGCGCCAACGAGCAGTACTTC
cdr3_aa: CASSLQGANEQYF

j_call: TRBJ1-5
d_call: NA
clone_size: once
v_call: TRBV19
cdr3_nt: TGTGCCAGTAGTCCCGGGGTTTACAATCAGCCCCAGCATTTT
cdr3_aa: CASSPGVYNQPQHF

j_call: TRBJ2-2
d_call: NA
clone_size: NA
v_call: TRBV27
cdr3_nt: TGTGCCAGCAGCCTAATTCCCGGGACAAGGAACACCGGGGAGCTGTTTTTT
cdr3_aa: CASSLIPGTRNTGELFF

j_call: TRBJ2-7
d_call: TRBD1
clone_size: once
v_call: TRBV6-1
cdr3_nt: TGTGCCACCGGACAGGGGGCCTACGAGCAGTACTTC
cdr3_aa: CATGQGAYEQYF

j_call: TRBJ2-7
d_call: TRBD1
clone_size: NA
v_call: TRBV6-5
cdr3_nt: TGTGCCAGCAGTTACTCACGGACAGGGGGATACGAGCAGTACTTC
cdr3_aa: CASSYSRTGGYEQYF

j_call: TRBJ1-1
d_call: NA
clone_size: NA
v_call: TRBV7-9
cdr3_nt: TGTGCCAGCAGCCCAGTGGGGGCCGGGACACATGAAGCTTTCTTT
cdr3_aa: CASSPVGAGTHEAFF

j_call: TRBJ2-1
d_call: NA
clone_size: NA
v_call: TRBV7-2
cdr3_nt: TGTGCCAGCAGGTCCGATAAAGGGCCCCGCGGGAATGAGCAGTTCTTC
cdr3_aa: CASRSDKGPRGNEQFF

j_call: TRBJ2-7
d_call: TRBD2
clone_size: NA
v_call: TRBV7-9
cdr3_nt: TGTGCCAGCAGCTTAGAATTGACTAGCGGCCATTCCCCCTACGAGCAGTACTTC
cdr3_aa: CASSLELTSGHSPYEQYF

j_call: TRBJ2-7
d_call: NA
clone_size: NA
v_call: TRBV7-8
cdr3_nt: TGTGCCAGCAGCTTAGGAGGAGTAAGCTACGAGCAGTACTTC
cdr3_aa: CASSLGGVSYEQYF

j_call: TRBJ1-3
d_call: TRBD1
clone_size: NA
v_call: TRBV9
cdr3_nt: TGTGCCAGCAGCGTAGACCCGGGACAGGGGAGACCAAGAAACACCATATATTTT
cdr3_aa: CASSVDPGQGRPRNTIYF